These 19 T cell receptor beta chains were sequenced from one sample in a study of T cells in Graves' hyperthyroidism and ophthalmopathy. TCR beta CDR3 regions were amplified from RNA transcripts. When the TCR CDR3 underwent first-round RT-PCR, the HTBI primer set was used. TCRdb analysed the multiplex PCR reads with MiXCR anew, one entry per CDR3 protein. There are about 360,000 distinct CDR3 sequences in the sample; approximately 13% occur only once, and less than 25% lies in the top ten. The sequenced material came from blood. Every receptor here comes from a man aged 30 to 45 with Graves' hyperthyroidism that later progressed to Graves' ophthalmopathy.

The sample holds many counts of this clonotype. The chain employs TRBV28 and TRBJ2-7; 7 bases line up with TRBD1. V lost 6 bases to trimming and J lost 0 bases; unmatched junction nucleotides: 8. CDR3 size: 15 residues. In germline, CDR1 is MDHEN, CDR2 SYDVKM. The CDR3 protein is CASRTDRLLSYEQYF. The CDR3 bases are TGTGCCAGCAGGACGGACAGGTTACTCTCCTACGAGCAGTACTTC.

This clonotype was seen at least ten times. This CDR3 is CASSSPGWGTAIQPQHF. CDR3 nucleotide sequence: TGTGCCAGCAGCTCCCCCGGTTGGGGGACAGCTATCCAGCCCCAGCATTTT. The chain has TRBV28 and TRBJ1-5; the match to TRBD1 covers 7 bases. V shed 6 bases, J shed 7 bases, and the junction held 18 bases outside the gene matches. CDR1 MDHEN and CDR2 SYDVKM come from the germline V gene. This CDR3 region has 17 residues.

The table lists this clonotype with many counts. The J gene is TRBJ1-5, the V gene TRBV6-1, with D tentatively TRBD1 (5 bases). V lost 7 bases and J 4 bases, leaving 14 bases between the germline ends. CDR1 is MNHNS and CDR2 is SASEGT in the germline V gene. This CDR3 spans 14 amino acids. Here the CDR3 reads CASTTFGGNQPQHF. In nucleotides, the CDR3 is TGTGCCAGCACCACCTTTGGGGGAAATCAGCCCCAGCATTTT.

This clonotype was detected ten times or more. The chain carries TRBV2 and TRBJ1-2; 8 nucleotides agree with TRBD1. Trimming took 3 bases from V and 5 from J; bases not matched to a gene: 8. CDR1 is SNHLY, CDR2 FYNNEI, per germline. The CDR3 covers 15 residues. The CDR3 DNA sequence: TGTGCCAGCAGTGAGATAGCCGGGACAGGATATGGCTACACCTTC. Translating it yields CASSEIAGTGYGYTF.

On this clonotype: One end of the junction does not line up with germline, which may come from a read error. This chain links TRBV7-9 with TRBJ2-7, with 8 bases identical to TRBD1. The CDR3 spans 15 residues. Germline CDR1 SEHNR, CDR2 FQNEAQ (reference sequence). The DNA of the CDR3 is TGTGCCAGCGGCTTCCGGGACAGGAAATTCTACGAGCAGTACTTC. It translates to CASGFRDRKFYEQYF. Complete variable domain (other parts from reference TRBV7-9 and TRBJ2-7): DTGVSQNPRHKITKRGQNVTFRCDPISEHNRLYWYRQTLGQGPEFLTYFQNEAQLEKSRLLSDRFSAERPKGSFSTLEIQRTEQGDSAMYLCASGFRDRKFYEQYFGPGTRLTVT.

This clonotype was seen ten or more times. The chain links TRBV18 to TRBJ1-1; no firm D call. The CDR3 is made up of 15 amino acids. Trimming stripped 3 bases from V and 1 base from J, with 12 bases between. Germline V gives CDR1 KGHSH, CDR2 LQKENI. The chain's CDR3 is CASSPWEGSNTEAFF. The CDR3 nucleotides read TGTGCCAGCTCACCCTGGGAGGGATCGAACACTGAAGCTTTCTTT.

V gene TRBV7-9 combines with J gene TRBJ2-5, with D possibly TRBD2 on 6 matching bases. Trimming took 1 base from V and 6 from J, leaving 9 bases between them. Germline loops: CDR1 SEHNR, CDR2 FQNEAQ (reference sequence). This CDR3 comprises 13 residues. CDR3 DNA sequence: TGTGCCAGCAGCTTAGACGCGGGGCAGACCCAGTACTTC. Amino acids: CASSLDAGQTQYF.

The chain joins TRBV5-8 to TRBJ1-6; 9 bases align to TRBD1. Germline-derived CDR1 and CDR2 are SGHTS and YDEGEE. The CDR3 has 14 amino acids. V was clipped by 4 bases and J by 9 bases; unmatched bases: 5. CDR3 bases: TGTGCCAGCAGCGTCCGGGACAGGGTTTCACCCCTCCACTTT. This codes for CASSVRDRVSPLHF.

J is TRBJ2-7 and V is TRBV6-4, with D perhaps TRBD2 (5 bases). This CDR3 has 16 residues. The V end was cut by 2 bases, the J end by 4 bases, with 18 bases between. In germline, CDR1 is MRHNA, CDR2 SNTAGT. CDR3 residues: CASSDPERVQSYEQYF. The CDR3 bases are TGTGCCAGCAGTGACCCCGAGAGGGTCCAGTCGTACGAGCAGTACTTC.

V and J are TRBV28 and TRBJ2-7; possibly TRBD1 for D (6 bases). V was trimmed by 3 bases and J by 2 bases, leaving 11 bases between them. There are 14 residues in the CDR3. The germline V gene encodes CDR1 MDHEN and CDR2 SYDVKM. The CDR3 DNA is TGTGCCAGCAGTTTGCAGGGGTACCCCTACGAGCAGTACTTC. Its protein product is CASSLQGYPYEQYF. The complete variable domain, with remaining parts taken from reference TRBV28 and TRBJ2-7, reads DVKVTQSSRYLVKRTGEKVFLECVQDMDHENMFWYRQDPGLGLRLIYFSYDVKMKEKGDIPEGYSVSREKKERFSLILESASTNQTSMYLCASSLQGYPYEQYFGPGTRLTVT.

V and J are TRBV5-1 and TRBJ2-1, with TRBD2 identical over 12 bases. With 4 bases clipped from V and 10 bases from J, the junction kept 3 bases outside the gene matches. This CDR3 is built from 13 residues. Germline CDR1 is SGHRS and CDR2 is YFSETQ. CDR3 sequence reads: CASSLGTSGEQFF. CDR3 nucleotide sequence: TGCGCCAGCAGCCTAGGGACTAGCGGGGAGCAGTTCTTC.

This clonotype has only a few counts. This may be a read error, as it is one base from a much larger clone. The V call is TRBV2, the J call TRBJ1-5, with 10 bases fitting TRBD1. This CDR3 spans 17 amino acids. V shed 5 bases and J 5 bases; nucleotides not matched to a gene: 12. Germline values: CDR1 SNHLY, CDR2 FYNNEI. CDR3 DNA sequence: TGTGCCAGCAGTTCCGGGACAGGGGATGGACGGTATCAGCCCCAGCATTTT. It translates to CASSSGTGDGRYQPQHF.

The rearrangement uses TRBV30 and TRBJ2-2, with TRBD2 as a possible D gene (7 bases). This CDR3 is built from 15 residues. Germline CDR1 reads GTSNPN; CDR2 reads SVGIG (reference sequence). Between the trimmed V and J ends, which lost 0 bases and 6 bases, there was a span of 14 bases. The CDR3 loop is CAWSVLGGEAGELFF. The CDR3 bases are TGTGCCTGGAGTGTACTAGGGGGGGAGGCCGGGGAGCTGTTTTTT.

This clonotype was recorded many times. The CDR3 DNA sequence: TGCAGTGCTAGAGGAGGCACAGGGGGTGGCTACACCTTC. The encoded protein is CSARGGTGGGYTF. V is TRBV20-1 and J is TRBJ1-2; 8 positions match TRBD1. Trimming at V came to 1 base and at J to 7 bases, leaving 5 bases not matched to a gene. The CDR3 runs to 13 residues. Germline CDR1 and CDR2: DFQATT and SNEGSKA (reference sequence).

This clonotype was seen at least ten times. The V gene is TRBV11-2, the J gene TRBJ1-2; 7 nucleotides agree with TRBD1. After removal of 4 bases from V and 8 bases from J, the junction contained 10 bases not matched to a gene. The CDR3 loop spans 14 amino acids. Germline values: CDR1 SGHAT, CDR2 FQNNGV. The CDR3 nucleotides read TGTGCCAGCAGCTCAACAGGGGTACGGAGAGGCTACACCTTC. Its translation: CASSSTGVRRGYTF.

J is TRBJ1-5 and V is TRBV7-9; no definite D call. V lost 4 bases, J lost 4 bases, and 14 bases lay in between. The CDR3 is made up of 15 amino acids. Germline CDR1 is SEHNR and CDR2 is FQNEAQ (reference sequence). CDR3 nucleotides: TGTGCCAGCAGCTCAGGTGAGGTGGGGAATCAGCCCCAGCATTTT. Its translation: CASSSGEVGNQPQHF.

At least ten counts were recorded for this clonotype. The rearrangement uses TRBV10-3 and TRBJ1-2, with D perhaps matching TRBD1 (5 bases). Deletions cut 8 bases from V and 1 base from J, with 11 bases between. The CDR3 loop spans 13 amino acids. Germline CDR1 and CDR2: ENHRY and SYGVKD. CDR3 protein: CAIGSGHNYGYTF. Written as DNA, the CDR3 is TGTGCCATCGGCTCAGGACATAACTATGGCTACACCTTC.

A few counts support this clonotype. The CDR3 DNA reads as TGTGCCAGCAGCCACGGACCAGACATCGGAGAGACCCAGTACTTC. Amino acids: CASSHGPDIGETQYF. V gene TRBV9 combines with J gene TRBJ2-5; D ambiguous. V gave up 4 bases and J gave up 4 bases, with 17 bases separating them. Germline values: CDR1 SGDLS, CDR2 YYNGEE. The CDR3 extends over 15 amino acids. Looking up the rest from reference TRBV9 and TRBJ2-5 gives the full variable domain: DSGVTQTPKHLITATGQRVTLRCSPRSGDLSVYWYQQSLDQGLQFLIQYYNGEERAKGNILERFSAQQFPDLHSELNLSSLELGDSALYFCASSHGPDIGETQYFGPGTRLLVL.

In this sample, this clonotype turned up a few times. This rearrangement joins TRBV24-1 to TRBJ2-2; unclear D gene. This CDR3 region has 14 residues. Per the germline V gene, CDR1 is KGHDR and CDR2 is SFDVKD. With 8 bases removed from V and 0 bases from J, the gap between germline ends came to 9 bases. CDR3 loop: CATTLSTNTGELFF. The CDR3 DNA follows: TGTGCCACCACTTTAAGTACGAACACCGGGGAGCTGTTTTTT.